Following are 21 T cell receptor beta chains from one sample sequenced in a study of shared clonotypes between healthy human individuals. Only in-frame clones appear in the TCRdb table, and some are missing; sequencing was by immunoSEQ multiplex PCR. The table lists 600,000 to 750,000 clones, about three quarters of them singletons. The sequencing sample was made of memory CD4+ T cells sorted from blood. Subset defined: CD45RA-negative fraction. The receptors here all came from a woman aged 25 to 39 in good health.

This rearrangement joins TRBV11-2 to TRBJ1-2; D gene unclear. The CDR3 contains 12 residues. Germline-derived CDR1 and CDR2 are SGHAT and FQNNGV. V was shortened by 2 bases and J by 4 bases, with 5 bases between the two germline ends. The CDR3 loop reads CASSLNSYGYTF. The CDR3 DNA follows: TGTGCCAGCAGCTTAAACAGCTATGGCTACACCTTC.

Notes on this clone: Other DNA sequences in the same sample also yield this CDR3. This chain links TRBV11-2 with TRBJ2-5; unclear D gene. The CDR3 spans 13 residues. Germline assignment: CDR1 SGHAT and CDR2 FQNNGV. V was cut by 1 base and J by 1 base, with 4 bases left in between. CDR3 coding DNA: TGTGCCAGCAGCTTAGGACTCCAAGAGACCCAGTACTTC. Translating it yields CASSLGLQETQYF.

This clone was seen a handful of times. CDR3 protein: CAWRRLAGSYEQYF. The CDR3 nucleotides are TGTGCCTGGAGAAGACTAGCGGGATCCTACGAGCAGTACTTC. V and J are TRBV30 and TRBJ2-7; 11 bases are a match to TRBD2. V lost 3 bases to trimming and J lost 1 base; unmatched junction nucleotides: 2. This CDR3 is built from 14 residues. CDR1 GTSNPN and CDR2 SVGIG come from the germline V gene (reference sequence).

The rearrangement joins TRBV5-1 to TRBJ2-2; 12 positions agree with TRBD1. The CDR3 totals 16 residues. Germline CDR1 is SGHRS and CDR2 is YFSETQ. V gave up 4 bases and J gave up 3 bases; unmatched junction bases: 4. CDR3 in amino acids: CASSRGQGADTGELFF. In nucleotides, the CDR3 is TGCGCCAGCAGCCGGGGACAGGGGGCGGACACCGGGGAGCTGTTTTTT. Variable domain in full (rest from reference TRBV5-1 and TRBJ2-2): KAGVTQTPRYLIKTRGQQVTLSCSPISGHRSVSWYQQTPGQGLQFLFEYFSETQRNKGNFPGRFSGRQFSNSRSEMNVSTLELGDSALYLCASSRGQGADTGELFFGEGSRLTVL.

This clone was recorded only once. The rearrangement uses TRBV10-2 and TRBJ1-5; a possible D gene is TRBD1 (5 bases). The V end was cut by 0 bases, the J end by 2 bases, with 17 bases between. The CDR3 consists of 18 residues. Germline assignment: CDR1 WSHSY and CDR2 SAAADI. CDR3 nucleotide sequence: TGCGCCAGCAGTGAGTCGTCAGTGGGACGTTGGGGCAATCAGCCCCAGCATTTT. It specifies CASSESSVGRWGNQPQHF.

In its sample, this clone was seen a few times. The genes are TRBV5-1 and TRBJ2-2; no reliable D call. Trimming pared 0 bases from V and 4 bases from J, leaving 4 bases between. Germline V gives CDR1 SGHRS, CDR2 YFSETQ. The CDR3 loop spans 13 amino acids. The CDR3 region is CASSLDPTGELFF. The CDR3 region has the DNA TGCGCCAGCAGCTTGGATCCCACCGGGGAGCTGTTTTTT.

The genes are TRBV19 and TRBJ1-1; D is uncertain. The CDR3 extends over 13 amino acids. V dropped 1 base and J dropped 6 bases, with 9 bases sitting between them. CDR1 and CDR2 from the germline V gene are LNHDA and SQIVND (reference sequence). The CDR3 bases are TGTGCCAGTAGTATAGGACCGAGGGCTGAAGCTTTCTTT. Residues: CASSIGPRAEAFF.

This rearrangement joins TRBV5-5 to TRBJ1-2, with unresolved D. CDR3 length equals 11 residues. V lost 2 bases and J 8 bases, leaving 7 bases between the germline ends. CDR1 is SGHKS and CDR2 is YYEKEE in the germline V gene (reference sequence). CDR3 in amino acids: CASSFDVGYTF. CDR3 nucleotide sequence: TGTGCCAGCAGCTTTGACGTCGGCTACACCTTC.

This chain joins TRBV6-1 and TRBJ2-1; D possibly corresponds to TRBD1 (6 bases). The CDR3 is 14 amino acids. CDR1 is MNHNS and CDR2 is SASEGT in the germline V gene. V lost 6 bases to trimming and J lost 4 bases, with 13 bases between them. The CDR3 loop reads CASSFTTGYNEQFF. The CDR3 DNA is TGTGCCAGCAGCTTTACTACAGGGTACAATGAGCAGTTCTTC.

The V gene is TRBV29-1, the J gene TRBJ2-5, with no clear D. The J call could be wrong; TRBJ2-7 is a better fit for the DNA end. CDR1 and CDR2 (germline): SQVTM, ANQGSEA. The CDR3 contains 11 residues. This CDR3 reads CSVEIGYEQYF. CDR3 DNA: TGCAGCGTTGAGATCGGCTACGAGCAGTACTTC.

This clone was observed a handful of times. The chain combines TRBV14 with TRBJ2-1; TRBD2 aligns across 14 bases. Germline V CDR1 and CDR2: SGHDN, FVKESK. This CDR3 is 21 amino acids long. The junction had 18 bases not matched to a gene; V was cut back by 4 bases and J by 4 bases. In nucleotides, the CDR3 is TGTGCCAGCAGCCCTTTGAACTCCCCGGGACTAGCGGGAGAGAGGTACAATGAGCAGTTCTTC. Its protein is CASSPLNSPGLAGERYNEQFF.

In this sample, this clone turned up once. The chain combines TRBV28 with TRBJ2-1; either TRBD1 or TRBD2 may supply D (5 bases each). Germline-derived CDR1 and CDR2 are MDHEN and SYDVKM. V was cut by 6 bases and J by 8 bases, with 20 bases left in between. The CDR3 is 15 residues long. CDR3 sequence reads: CASSSGTLSGHEQFF. The CDR3, as DNA: TGTGCCAGCAGCTCGGGGACCTTGTCAGGCCATGAGCAGTTCTTC.

This chain uses TRBV11-3 with TRBJ2-1; the D call may be TRBD1 or TRBD2 (5 bases each). V lost 5 bases and J lost 8, with 16 bases in between. This CDR3 contains 14 residues. Germline V lookup: CDR1 SGHNT, CDR2 YENEEA. The CDR3 reads CASSRGTAWDEQFF. As DNA, the CDR3 is TGTGCCAGCAGCCGAGGGACCGCCTGGGATGAGCAGTTCTTC.

Comments on this clone: An end of the junction does not agree with germline; a read error may underlie this. The chain has TRBV2 and TRBJ1-1, with D unresolved. Germline V gene data show CDR1 as SNHLY and CDR2 as FYNNEI. CDR3 length: 13 residues. CDR3 in amino acids: CASREEVDTEAFF. DNA for the CDR3: TGTGCCAGCAGGGAAGAAGTCGACACTGAAGCTTTCTTT.

The V gene is TRBV25-1, the J gene TRBJ1-2; a weak D match, TRBD1 (5 bases). Trimming removed 3 bases from V and 4 bases from J, with 15 bases in between. The CDR3 covers 15 residues. Germline V lookup: CDR1 MGHDK, CDR2 SYGVNS. The CDR3 is CASSDEGQGVYGYTF. CDR3 coding DNA: TGTGCCAGCAGTGATGAAGGGCAGGGAGTCTATGGCTACACCTTC.

V is TRBV29-1 and J is TRBJ2-3; 7 nucleotides match TRBD2. The CDR3 consists of 15 residues. Germline CDR1 is SQVTM and CDR2 is ANQGSEA. V was clipped by 6 bases and J by 2 bases; unmatched bases: 11. The CDR3 is CSVGRGGAFTDTQYF. In DNA form, the CDR3 reads TGCAGCGTGGGCCGGGGAGGGGCTTTCACAGATACGCAGTATTTT.

CDR3 nucleotide sequence: TGTGCCAGCAGCTTAGCGGGACTCCCCACAGATACGCAGTATTTT. It specifies CASSLAGLPTDTQYF. V usage is TRBV11-3 and J usage is TRBJ2-3, with TRBD2 as a possible D gene (6 bases). V was trimmed by 1 base and J by 2 bases, leaving 10 bases between them. In germline, CDR1 is SGHNT, CDR2 YENEEA. The CDR3 contains 15 residues.

This sequence joins TRBV5-4 and TRBJ1-4; D might be TRBD1 (5 bases). The CDR3 is 14 amino acids. Trimming left V 4 bases short and J 8 bases short, with 15 bases between. CDR1 is SGHNT, CDR2 YYREEE, per germline (reference sequence). This chain's CDR3 is CASSMDNGGEKLFF. The CDR3 DNA follows: TGTGCCAGCAGCATGGACAACGGAGGGGAAAAACTGTTTTTT.

Here the CDR3 reads CASSFGQLNSPLHF. The CDR3 coding sequence is TGTGCCAGCAGCTTCGGACAGCTTAATTCACCCCTCCACTTT. This chain connects TRBV13 to TRBJ1-6; tentatively, D is TRBD1 (6 bases). V was cut by 3 bases and J by 6 bases, with 9 bases left in between. Germline-derived CDR1 and CDR2 are PRHDT and FYEKMQ (reference sequence). The CDR3 length is 14 residues.

A note on this clone: The junction departs from germline at one end; a sequencing error may be responsible. CDR3 coding DNA: TGTGCCAGCAGCGAAGACAGGGGTAGGGCCTACGAGCAGTACTTC. Translated: CASSEDRGRAYEQYF. This sequence joins TRBV4-2 and TRBJ2-7; 8 bases are shared with TRBD1. Germline V gene data show CDR1 as LGHNA and CDR2 as YNFKEQ. The CDR3 has 15 amino acids.

The gene calls are TRBV5-1 and TRBJ2-1; D gene ambiguous. The CDR3 extends over 12 amino acids. Trimming took off 2 bases at V and 7 bases at J, with 7 bases between the two ends. CDR1 and CDR2 (germline): SGHRS, YFSETQ. The CDR3 loop reads CASSLGSNEQFF. The CDR3 DNA reads TGCGCCAGCAGCTTAGGATCGAATGAGCAGTTCTTC.